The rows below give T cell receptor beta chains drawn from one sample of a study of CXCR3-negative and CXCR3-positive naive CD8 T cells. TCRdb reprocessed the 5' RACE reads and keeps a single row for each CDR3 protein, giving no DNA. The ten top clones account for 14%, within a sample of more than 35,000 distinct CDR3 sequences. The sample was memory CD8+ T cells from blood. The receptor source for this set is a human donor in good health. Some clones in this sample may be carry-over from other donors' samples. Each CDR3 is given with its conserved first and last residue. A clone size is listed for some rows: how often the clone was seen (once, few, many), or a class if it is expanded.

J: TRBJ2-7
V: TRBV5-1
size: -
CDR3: CASSLRTVNYEQYF

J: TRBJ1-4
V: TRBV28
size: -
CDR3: CASSLVDSSNEKLFF

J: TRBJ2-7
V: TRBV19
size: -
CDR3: CASSIGQGTYEQYF

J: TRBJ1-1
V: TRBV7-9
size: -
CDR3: CASSLVRGGHAEAFF

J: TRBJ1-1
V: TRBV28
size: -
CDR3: CASTARHRLNTEAFF

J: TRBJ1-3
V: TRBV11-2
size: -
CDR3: CASSSLGRLGDSGNTIYF

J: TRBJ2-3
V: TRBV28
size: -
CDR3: CASSFRSTDTQYF

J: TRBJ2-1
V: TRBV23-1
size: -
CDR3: CASSQSGWWVF

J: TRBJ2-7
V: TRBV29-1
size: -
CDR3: CSESGTPTPYEQYF

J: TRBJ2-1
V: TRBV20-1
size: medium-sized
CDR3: CSARLLAGDYNEQFF

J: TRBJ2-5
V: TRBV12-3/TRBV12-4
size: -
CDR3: CASERGSETQYF

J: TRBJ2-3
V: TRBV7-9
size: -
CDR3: CASSPVFGDTQYF

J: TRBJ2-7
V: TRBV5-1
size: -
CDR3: CASSLARGNEQYF

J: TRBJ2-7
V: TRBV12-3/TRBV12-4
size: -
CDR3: CASSLDGKSSYEQYF

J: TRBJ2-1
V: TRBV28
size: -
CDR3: CATDEGNEQFF

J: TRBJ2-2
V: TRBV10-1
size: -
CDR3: CASRVEILAGRGTGELFF

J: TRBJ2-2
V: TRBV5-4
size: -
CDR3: CASSLGPFNTGELFF

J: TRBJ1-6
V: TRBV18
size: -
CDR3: CASSPGQSFYNSPLHF

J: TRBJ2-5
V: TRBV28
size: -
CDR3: CASSPSRYLQETQYF

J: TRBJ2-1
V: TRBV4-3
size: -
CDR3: CASSQAGGRVYNEQFF

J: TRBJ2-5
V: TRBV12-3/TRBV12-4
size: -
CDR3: CASSLSYQETQYF

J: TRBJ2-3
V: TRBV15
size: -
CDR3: CAPKGIMTHRRTDKQYF

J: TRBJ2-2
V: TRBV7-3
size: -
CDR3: CASSPNTGELFF

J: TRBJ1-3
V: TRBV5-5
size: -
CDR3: CASSLPEVGNTIYF

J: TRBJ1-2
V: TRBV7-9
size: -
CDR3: CASSTGEGATAGYTF

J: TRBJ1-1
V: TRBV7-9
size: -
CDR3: CASSIGQNEAFF

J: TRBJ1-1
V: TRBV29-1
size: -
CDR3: CSVRMTENTEAFF

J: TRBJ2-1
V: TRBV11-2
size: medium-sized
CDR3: CASSLTQGYNEQFF

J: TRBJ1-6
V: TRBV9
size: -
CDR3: CASSARQANSPLHF

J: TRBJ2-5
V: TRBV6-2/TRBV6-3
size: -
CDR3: CASSFTSHQETQYF